The sequence of this TCR beta chain was determined in a study of technical replicates of blood from four donors. This clone was seen more than once but under ten times. A junction boundary mismatches the germline segment, possibly from a read error. The protocol was immunoSEQ multiplex PCR, while the TCRdb copy is restricted to in-frame clones and leaves out a portion. The repertoire holds over 90,000 clones, with roughly 96% as singletons. Germline V CDR1 and CDR2: LNHDA, SQIVND (reference sequence). The CDR3 covers 13 residues. The source is a human donor in good health. The genes are TRBV19 and TRBJ1-1; D possibly corresponds to TRBD1 (6 bases). Sequencing was carried out using T cells isolated from PBMCs. Here the CDR3 DNA reads TGCGCTACAAACCCCAGGGGCTACACTGAAGCTTTCTTT. This sequence encodes CATNPRGYTEAFF. Complete variable domain (other parts from reference TRBV19 and TRBJ1-1): DGGITQSPKYLFRKEGQNVTLSCEQNLNHDAMYWYRQDPGQGLRLIYYSQIVNDFQKGDIAEGYSVSREKKESFPLTVTSAQKNPTAFYLCATNPRGYTEAFFGQGTRLTVV.